What follows are 10 T cell receptor beta chains derived from one specimen sequenced in a study of T-cell reconstitution after alpha-beta-depleted transplantation in children. A TCRbeta library incorporating unique molecular identifiers was prepared. TCRdb analysed the PCR reads with MiXCR anew, one entry per CDR3 protein. In the table there are some 550,000 distinct CDR3 sequences, around 19% of which are singletons. The sequenced sample was PBMCs from the stem cell graft donor, obtained from the stem cell graft. Source of these receptors: a human donor who donated a stem cell graft to a child with acute lymphoblastic leukemia.

A remark on this clonotype: Just one base apart from a much larger clone, this may be a read error. The CDR3 is CASSLVVENTEAFF. CDR3 coding DNA: TGCGCCAGCAGCTTGGTGGTGGAGAACACTGAAGCTTTCTTT. The chain employs TRBV5-1 and TRBJ1-1; no reliable D call. CDR3 length equals 14 residues. Trimming removed 0 bases from V and 1 base from J, with 7 bases in between. The V gene's germline CDR1 is SGHRS and CDR2 YFSETQ.

The chain carries TRBV30 and TRBJ2-5; unclear D gene. The V gene lost 2 bases and the J gene lost 0 bases, with 7 bases spanning the gap. The CDR3 has 13 amino acids. Germline V gene lookup returns CDR1 GTSNPN and CDR2 SVGIG (reference sequence). CDR3 nucleotide sequence: TGTGCCTGGAGTAGTCGGAACCAAGAGACCCAGTACTTC. Its protein is CAWSSRNQETQYF.

V is TRBV20-1 and J is TRBJ1-1, with TRBD1 as a possible D gene (5 bases). CDR3 length: 15 residues. The V end was cut by 1 base, the J end by 1 base, with 13 bases between. CDR1 and CDR2 (germline): DFQATT, SNEGSKA (reference sequence). The CDR3 protein is CSARARGGKNTEAFF. The DNA of the CDR3 is TGCAGTGCTAGAGCGCGGGGGGGGAAGAACACTGAAGCTTTCTTT.

The genes are TRBV20-1 and TRBJ1-1, with D unclear. V gave up 5 bases and J gave up 7 bases, with 11 bases separating them. Germline V lookup: CDR1 DFQATT, CDR2 SNEGSKA (reference sequence). This CDR3 has 11 amino acids. Here the CDR3 reads CSASTYGEAFF. CDR3 nucleotides: TGCAGTGCTTCGACCTACGGTGAAGCTTTCTTT.

This chain connects TRBV2 to TRBJ2-7, with 7 bases fitting TRBD1. CDR1 is SNHLY and CDR2 is FYNNEI in the germline V gene. J lost 6 bases, V lost 7 bases, and 15 bases had no gene match. This CDR3 comprises 15 residues. The chain's CDR3 is CASMGLAGGLGEQYF. CDR3 nucleotides: TGTGCCAGCATGGGGCTAGCAGGGGGATTGGGCGAGCAGTACTTC.

The chain couples TRBV5-1 to TRBJ2-7, with D uncertain. Per germline, CDR1 SGHRS and CDR2 YFSETQ. The CDR3 contains 13 residues. Trimming removed 3 bases from V and 3 bases from J, with 10 bases in between. The CDR3 DNA sequence: TGCGCCAGCAGCTCGAGACTGGACTACGAGCAGTACTTC. Translating gives CASSSRLDYEQYF.

This clonotype appeared a few times. This chain joins TRBV19 and TRBJ2-1; no definite D call. The CDR3 runs to 13 residues. Deletions cut 4 bases from V and 4 bases from J, with 8 bases between. Germline V gene lookup returns CDR1 LNHDA and CDR2 SQIVND (reference sequence). Here the CDR3 reads CASSNLVYNEQFF. In DNA, the CDR3 is TGTGCCAGTAGTAACTTGGTTTACAATGAGCAGTTCTTC.

This clonotype has just a few counts. This chain joins TRBV13 and TRBJ2-5; TRBD2 matches 8 bases. Germline V lookup: CDR1 PRHDT, CDR2 FYEKMQ (reference sequence). J gave up 2 bases and V 4 bases, and 3 bases lay outside the gene matches. The CDR3 sequence is 14 residues long. Here the CDR3 reads CASSSTSAQETQYF. In DNA, the CDR3 is TGTGCCAGCAGCTCGACTAGCGCTCAAGAGACCCAGTACTTC.

The V gene is TRBV21-1, the J gene TRBJ2-3; TRBD2, as called in the table, went unchecked against the DNA. TRBV21-1 is deemed a pseudogene. The CDR3 is 15 residues long. Written as DNA, the CDR3 is TGTGCCAGCAGCACGGGACTAGCGGGATTCCCTACGCAGTATTTT. Its protein is CASSTGLAGFPTQYF.

This chain connects TRBV5-1 to TRBJ2-1; weak D call: TRBD2 (5 bases). Trimming cost V 5 bases and J 6 bases, with 12 bases left between them. The CDR3 contains 13 residues. Germline lookup yields CDR1 SGHRS and CDR2 YFSETQ. The CDR3 loop reads CASRITSGNEQFF. The CDR3 DNA is TGCGCCAGCAGAATTACTAGTGGCAATGAGCAGTTCTTC.